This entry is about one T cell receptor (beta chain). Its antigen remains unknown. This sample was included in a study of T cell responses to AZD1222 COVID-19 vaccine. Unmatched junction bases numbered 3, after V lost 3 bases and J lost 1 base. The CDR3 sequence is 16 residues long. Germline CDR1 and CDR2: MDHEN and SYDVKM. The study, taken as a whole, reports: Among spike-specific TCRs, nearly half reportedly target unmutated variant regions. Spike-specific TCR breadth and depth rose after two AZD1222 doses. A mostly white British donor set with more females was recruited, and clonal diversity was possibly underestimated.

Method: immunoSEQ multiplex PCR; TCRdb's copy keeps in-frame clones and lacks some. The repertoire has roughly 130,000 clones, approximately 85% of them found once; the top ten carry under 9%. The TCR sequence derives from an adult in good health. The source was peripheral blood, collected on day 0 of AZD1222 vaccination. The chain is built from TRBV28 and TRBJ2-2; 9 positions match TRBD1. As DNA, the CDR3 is TGTGCCAGCAGTTTCGGGGGACAGGGGAACACCGGGGAGCTGTTTTTT. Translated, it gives CASSFGGQGNTGELFF.